A single sample is the source of the 17 T cell receptor beta chains below, sequenced in a study of blood T cell repertoires in COVID-19. Sequenced by immunoSEQ multiplex PCR; TCRdb stores in-frame clones only, minus some. Of about 100,000 clones listed, approximately 80% were seen once; the top ten hold roughly a third. The sample was peripheral blood. These receptors came from a man between 65 and 80 years old with active or convalescent COVID-19.

The chain combines TRBV19 with TRBJ2-5; 11 bases are a match to TRBD2. After removal of 4 bases from V and 5 bases from J, the junction contained 6 bases not matched to a gene. Germline lookup yields CDR1 LNHDA and CDR2 SQIVND (reference sequence). The CDR3 is 15 amino acids. CDR3 residues: CASSTTGTSGETQYF. The CDR3 nucleotides are TGTGCCAGTAGTACTACCGGGACTAGCGGTGAGACCCAGTACTTC.

The V gene is TRBV6-5, the J gene TRBJ2-5; weak D call: TRBD1 (5 bases). Trimming shortened V by 3 bases and J by 5 bases, and 16 bases separated the two germline ends. The length of the CDR3 is 15 residues. Germline V gene lookup returns CDR1 MNHEY and CDR2 SVGAGI. This CDR3 reads CASSYGARWWETQYF. The CDR3 DNA is TGTGCCAGCAGTTATGGGGCCCGGTGGTGGGAGACCCAGTACTTC.

The chain has TRBV5-5 and TRBJ2-3; TRBD1 aligns across 10 bases. V lost 4 bases and J lost 2; bases outside the gene matches: 4. Germline CDR1 is SGHKS and CDR2 is YYEKEE (reference sequence). The CDR3 runs 15 residues. CDR3 nucleotide sequence: TGTGCCAGCAGCAGGGACAGGGGACTCACAGATACGCAGTATTTT. It translates to CASSRDRGLTDTQYF.

The chain uses TRBV18 and TRBJ2-3; D is ambiguous. Germline CDR1 KGHSH, CDR2 LQKENI. The CDR3 consists of 11 residues. Trimming shortened V by 6 bases and J by 6 bases, and 7 bases separated the two germline ends. The CDR3 coding sequence is TGTGCCAGCTCCGAGGAGGATACGCAGTATTTT. This translates into CASSEEDTQYF.

This clone was counted a few times. Other DNA sequences from this sample encode an identical CDR3 as well. The chain joins TRBV5-1 to TRBJ2-2; D unclear. Trimming took 0 bases from V and 4 from J, leaving 4 bases between them. Per the germline V gene, CDR1 is SGHRS and CDR2 is YFSETQ. This CDR3 is 13 amino acids long. CDR3 sequence reads: CASSLASTGELFF. CDR3 coding DNA: TGCGCCAGCAGCTTGGCGTCCACCGGGGAGCTGTTTTTT.

The J gene is TRBJ2-7, the V gene TRBV29-1, with D maybe TRBD2 (7 bases). V was clipped by 4 bases and J by 5 bases, with 18 bases between them. Germline CDR1 reads SQVTM; CDR2 reads ANQGSEA. The CDR3 covers 14 residues. The CDR3 here is CSVGAGGPFHEQYF. The CDR3 DNA sequence: TGCAGCGTTGGGGCCGGGGGGCCCTTCCACGAGCAGTACTTC.

The rearrangement links TRBV18 to TRBJ2-7; 14 nucleotides agree with TRBD2. Germline CDR1 and CDR2: KGHSH and LQKENI. This CDR3 comprises 21 residues. Trimming removed 5 bases from V and 5 bases from J; junction bases left unmatched: 23. The DNA for the CDR3 is TGTGCCAGCTCAAGGCCCGGGACGGCCGGGACTAGCGGGAGCCGAAGGAACGAGCAGTACTTC. Translating it yields CASSRPGTAGTSGSRRNEQYF. Looking up the rest from reference TRBV18 and TRBJ2-7 gives the full variable domain: NAGVMQNPRHLVRRRGQEARLRCSPMKGHSHVYWYRQLPEEGLKFMVYLQKENIIDESGMPKERFSAEFPKEGPSILRIQQVVRGDSAAYFCASSRPGTAGTSGSRRNEQYFGPGTRLTVT.

V and J are TRBV30 and TRBJ1-2; D is possibly TRBD1 (5 bases). From germline, CDR1 is GTSNPN and CDR2 SVGIG (reference sequence). V was clipped by 3 bases and J by 8 bases, with 13 bases between them. This CDR3 is 12 amino acids long. The CDR3 DNA sequence: TGTGCCTGGAGCCGACAGTCTGCCGGCTACACCTTC. It codes for CAWSRQSAGYTF. The whole variable domain, remainder taken from reference TRBV30 and TRBJ1-2, is SQTIHQWPATLVQPVGSPLSLECTVEGTSNPNLYWYRQAAGRGLQLLFYSVGIGQISSEVPQNLSASRPQDRQFILSSKKLLLSDSGFYLCAWSRQSAGYTFGSGTRLTVV.

This clone was seen once. The chain is built from TRBV3-1 (or the pseudogene TRBV3-2) and TRBJ2-3, with D tentatively TRBD1 (6 bases). The CDR3 consists of 15 residues. Germline V gene sequence: CDR1 LGHDT, CDR2 YNNKEL (reference sequence). V lost 1 base and J 7 bases, leaving 15 bases between the germline ends. In DNA, the CDR3 is TGTGCCAGCAGCCAAGGGGGGCCCCCAGTATATACGCAGTATTTT. It specifies CASSQGGPPVYTQYF.

A word on this clone: The junction does not match germline at one end; this may be a read error. Other DNA sequences in this sample translate to the same CDR3. V and J are TRBV4-3 and TRBJ1-2, with 7 bases identical to TRBD1. The CDR3 is made up of 14 amino acids. Germline CDR1 LGHNA, CDR2 YSLEER. This CDR3 reads CASSQQGGDYGYTF. CDR3 DNA sequence: TGCGCCAGCAGCCAACAGGGGGGTGATTATGGTTACACCTTC.

For this clone: Other nucleotide sequences in the sample specify the same CDR3. V usage is TRBV7-8 and J usage is TRBJ2-7; 9 bases map to TRBD1. CDR1 SGHVS and CDR2 FQNEAQ come from the germline V gene. V lost 6 bases to trimming and J lost 7 bases; unmatched junction nucleotides: 4. The CDR3 extends over 12 amino acids. The CDR3, as DNA: TGTGCCAGCAGTTTGGACAGGGGTGAGCAGTACTTC. This translates into CASSLDRGEQYF. The variable domain in full, with the rest retrieved from reference TRBV7-8 and TRBJ2-7, is GAGVSQSPRYKVAKRGQDVALRCDPISGHVSLFWYQQALGQGPEFLTYFQNEAQLDKSGLPSDRFFAERPEGSVSTLKIQRTQQEDSAVYLCASSLDRGEQYFGPGTRLTVT.

The chain joins TRBV7-2 to TRBJ2-7; 11 bases fit TRBD2. Germline V gene sequence: CDR1 SGHTA, CDR2 FQGNSA. The CDR3 has 17 residues. The J segment lost 3 bases and the V segment lost 5 bases, leaving 12 bases of the junction unmatched. The CDR3 protein is CASSLSGASGGYYEQYF. CDR3 in DNA: TGTGCCAGCAGCCTAAGCGGGGCTAGCGGGGGGTACTACGAGCAGTACTTC.

This chain uses TRBV4-3 with TRBJ2-2, with TRBD1 as a possible D gene (6 bases). The CDR3 runs 16 residues. V was pared by 2 bases and J by 4 bases, with 14 bases between. Germline lookup yields CDR1 LGHNA and CDR2 YSLEER. CDR3 in DNA: TGCGCCAGCAGCCAACATCCGCAGGGGATCACCGGGGAGCTGTTTTTT. Translating gives CASSQHPQGITGELFF.

The genes are TRBV7-9 and TRBJ2-3; 10 bases align to TRBD1. This CDR3 has 16 residues. Germline trimming cut 3 bases from V and 5 bases from J; bases unmatched to any gene: 8. Germline CDR1 is SEHNR and CDR2 is FQNEAQ (reference sequence). The CDR3 sequence: CASSFRPGQGLDTQYF. The CDR3 coding sequence is TGTGCCAGCAGCTTTCGGCCGGGACAGGGGTTAGATACGCAGTATTTT.

CDR3 loop: CASFLGGRGTDTQYF. The CDR3 coding sequence is TGTGCCAGCTTCCTTGGGGGCAGGGGCACAGATACGCAGTATTTT. This rearrangement joins TRBV18 to TRBJ2-3; tentative D call: TRBD1 (6 bases). Germline V gives CDR1 KGHSH, CDR2 LQKENI. V was trimmed by 7 bases and J by 1 base, leaving 15 bases between them. This CDR3 has 15 residues.

This sequence joins TRBV6-5 and TRBJ1-2, with D maybe TRBD1 (5 bases). V lost 3 bases and J 2 bases, leaving 10 bases between the germline ends. The CDR3 covers 14 residues. Germline CDR1 reads MNHEY; CDR2 reads SVGAGI. In DNA, the CDR3 is TGTGCCAGCAGTTATTCGGGGGGGAACTATGGCTACACCTTC. Protein: CASSYSGGNYGYTF.

V usage is TRBV7-9 and J usage is TRBJ1-6, with 8 nucleotides matching TRBD1. Germline lookup yields CDR1 SEHNR and CDR2 FQNEAQ (reference sequence). The CDR3 has 17 residues. Germline trimming cut 2 bases from V and 9 bases from J; bases unmatched to any gene: 12. CDR3 protein: CASSLWLGRTGISPLHF. The CDR3 DNA follows: TGTGCCAGCAGCTTATGGCTAGGGAGGACAGGGATTTCACCCCTCCACTTT.